One and the same sample provided the 8 T cell receptor beta chains below, sequenced in a study of identical twins. TCRdb independently ran MiXCR on the 5' RACE reads; one entry per CDR3 protein. The table records over 500,000 distinct CDR3 sequences, 22% of them present only once. This sample was also put to use in a study of T cells expressing NK-cell markers.

Sequences were obtained from CD4+ T cells sorted from blood. The receptors come from a woman between 18 and 29 years old in good health.

This chain links TRBV29-1 with TRBJ1-1; no clear D gene. Germline lookup yields CDR1 SQVTM and CDR2 ANQGSEA. V lost 8 bases and J lost 3, with 16 bases in between. There are 13 residues in the CDR3. CDR3 region: CSSTKRQDTEAFF. The DNA of the CDR3 is TGCAGCTCAACTAAACGCCAGGACACTGAAGCTTTCTTT.

The sample holds many counts of this clonotype. The chain joins TRBV20-1 to TRBJ1-4; D uncertain. Trimming pared 5 bases from V and 4 bases from J, leaving 14 bases between. The CDR3 consists of 14 residues. The germline gives CDR1 DFQATT, CDR2 SNEGSKA (reference sequence). The CDR3 region has the DNA TGCAGTGCTTCCTGGCTGGGGATTAATGAAAAACTGTTTTTT. Translating it yields CSASWLGINEKLFF.

This clonotype came up a few times. The genes are TRBV20-1 and TRBJ2-5; 10 bases align to TRBD2. V was clipped by 6 bases and J by 1 base; unmatched bases: 8. The CDR3 has 15 amino acids. Germline V gene sequence: CDR1 DFQATT, CDR2 SNEGSKA (reference sequence). DNA of the CDR3: TGCAGTGCCAAAGGACTAGCGGTGTTCCAAGAGACCCAGTACTTC. It encodes CSAKGLAVFQETQYF.

The chain links TRBV29-1 to TRBJ2-1; D remains ambiguous. Germline CDR1 is SQVTM and CDR2 is ANQGSEA. This CDR3 region has 13 residues. The V end was cut by 5 bases, the J end by 8 bases, with 16 bases between. This CDR3 is CSVNRALVDEQFF. CDR3 DNA: TGCAGCGTTAACCGGGCCCTCGTCGATGAGCAGTTCTTC.

This clonotype was detected a few times. This chain uses TRBV5-6 with TRBJ1-1; no firm D call. V was pared by 4 bases and J by 6 bases, with 16 bases between. Per germline, CDR1 SGHDT and CDR2 YYEEEE. This CDR3 contains 14 residues. CDR3 sequence reads: CASSDDPKRAEAFF. CDR3 nucleotides: TGTGCCAGCAGCGATGACCCAAAACGGGCTGAAGCTTTCTTT.

This clonotype has more than one count but fewer than ten. The rearrangement uses TRBV5-1 and TRBJ2-2; 7 bases are shared with TRBD2. Germline CDR1 and CDR2: SGHRS and YFSETQ. CDR3 size: 15 residues. J gave up 1 base and V 0 bases, and 0 bases lay outside the gene matches. The CDR3 sequence: CASSLASGNTGELFF. The CDR3 DNA is TGCGCCAGCAGCTTGGCTAGCGGGAACACCGGGGAGCTGTTTTTT.

This clonotype has just a few counts. The gene calls are TRBV4-3 and TRBJ2-1; D not certain. There are 15 residues in the CDR3. V was trimmed by 0 bases and J by 0 bases, leaving 6 bases between them. Germline loops: CDR1 LGHNA, CDR2 YSLEER. The chain's CDR3 is CASSQDQSSYNEQFF. CDR3 coding DNA: TGCGCCAGCAGCCAAGATCAGAGCTCCTACAATGAGCAGTTCTTC.

A few counts support this clonotype. The chain couples TRBV20-1 to TRBJ2-7; possible D gene TRBD1, 6 bases. The CDR3 spans 11 residues. Trimming stripped 6 bases from V and 11 bases from J, with 17 bases between. The germline gives CDR1 DFQATT, CDR2 SNEGSKA (reference sequence). CDR3 loop: CSARTQGWEYF. In DNA form, the CDR3 reads TGCAGTGCAAGGACACAGGGTTGGGAGTACTTC.